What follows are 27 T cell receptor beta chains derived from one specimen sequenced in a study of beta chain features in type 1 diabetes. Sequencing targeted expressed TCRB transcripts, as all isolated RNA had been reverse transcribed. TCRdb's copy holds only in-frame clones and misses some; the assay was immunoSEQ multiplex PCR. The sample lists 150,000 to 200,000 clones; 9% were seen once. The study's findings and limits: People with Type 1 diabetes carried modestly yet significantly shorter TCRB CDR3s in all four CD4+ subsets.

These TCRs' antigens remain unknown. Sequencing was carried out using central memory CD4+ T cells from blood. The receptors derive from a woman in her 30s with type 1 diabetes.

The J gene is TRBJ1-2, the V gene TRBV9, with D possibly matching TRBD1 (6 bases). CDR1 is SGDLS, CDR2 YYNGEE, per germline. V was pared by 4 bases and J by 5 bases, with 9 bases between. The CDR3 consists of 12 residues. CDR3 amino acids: CASSSGQYGYTF. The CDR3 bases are TGTGCCAGCAGCTCCGGACAGTATGGCTACACCTTC.

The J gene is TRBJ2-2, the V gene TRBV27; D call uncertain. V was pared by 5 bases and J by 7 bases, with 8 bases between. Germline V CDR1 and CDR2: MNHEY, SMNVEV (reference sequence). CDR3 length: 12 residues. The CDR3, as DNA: TGTGCCAGCAGTCTACTCTTCGGGGAGCTGTTTTTT. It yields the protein CASSLLFGELFF.

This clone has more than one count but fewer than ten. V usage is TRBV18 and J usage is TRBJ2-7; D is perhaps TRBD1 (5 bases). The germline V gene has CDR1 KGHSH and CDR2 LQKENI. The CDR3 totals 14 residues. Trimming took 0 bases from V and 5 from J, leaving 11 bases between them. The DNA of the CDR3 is TGTGCCAGCTCACCACCGGCAGGGCTCCACGAGCAGTACTTC. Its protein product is CASSPPAGLHEQYF.

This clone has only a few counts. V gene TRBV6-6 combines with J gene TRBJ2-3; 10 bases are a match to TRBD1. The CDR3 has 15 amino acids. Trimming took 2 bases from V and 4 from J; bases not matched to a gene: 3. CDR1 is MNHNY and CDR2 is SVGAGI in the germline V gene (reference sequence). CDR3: CASSYRQGASDTQYF. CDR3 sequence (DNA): TGTGCCAGCAGTTACCGACAGGGGGCTTCAGATACGCAGTATTTT.

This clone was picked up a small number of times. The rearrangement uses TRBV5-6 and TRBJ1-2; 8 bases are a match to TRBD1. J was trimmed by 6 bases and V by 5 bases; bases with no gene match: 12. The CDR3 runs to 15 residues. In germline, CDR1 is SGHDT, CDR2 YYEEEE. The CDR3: CASSDEVAGGDGYTF. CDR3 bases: TGTGCCAGCAGTGATGAAGTGGCAGGGGGCGATGGCTACACCTTC. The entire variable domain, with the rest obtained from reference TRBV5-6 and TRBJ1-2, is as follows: DAGVTQSPTHLIKTRGQQVTLRCSPKSGHDTVSWYQQALGQGPQFIFQYYEEEERQRGNFPDRFSGHQFPNYSSELNVNALLLGDSALYLCASSDEVAGGDGYTFGSGTRLTVV.

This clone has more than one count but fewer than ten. The CDR3 DNA reads as TGCAGCGTTGGGGACAGAGATTTGCCCCAGCATTTT. This codes for CSVGDRDLPQHF. The chain employs TRBV29-1 and TRBJ1-5, with 7 positions matching TRBD1. The CDR3 extends over 12 amino acids. V gave up 4 bases and J gave up 9 bases; unmatched junction bases: 6. CDR1 and CDR2 from the germline V gene are SQVTM and ANQGSEA.

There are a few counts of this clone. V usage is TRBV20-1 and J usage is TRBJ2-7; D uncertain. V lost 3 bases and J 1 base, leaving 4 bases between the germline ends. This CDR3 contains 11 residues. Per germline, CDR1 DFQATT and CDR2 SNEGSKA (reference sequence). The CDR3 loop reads CSASNSYEQYF. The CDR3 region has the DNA TGCAGTGCTAGTAATTCCTACGAGCAGTACTTC.

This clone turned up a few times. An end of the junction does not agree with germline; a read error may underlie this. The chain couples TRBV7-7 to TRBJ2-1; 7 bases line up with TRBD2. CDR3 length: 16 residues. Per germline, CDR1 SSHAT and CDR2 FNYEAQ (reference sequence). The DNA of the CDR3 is TGTGCTAGCAGCTATGGAAGCGGGACGCCATACAATGAGCAGTTCTTC. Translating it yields CASSYGSGTPYNEQFF.

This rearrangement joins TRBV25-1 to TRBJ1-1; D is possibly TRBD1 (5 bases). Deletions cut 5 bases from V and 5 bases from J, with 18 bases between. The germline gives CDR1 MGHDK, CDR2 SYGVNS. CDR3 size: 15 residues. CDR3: CASSNPGFAGTEAFF. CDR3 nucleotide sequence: TGTGCCAGCAGTAACCCAGGGTTCGCGGGAACTGAAGCTTTCTTT.

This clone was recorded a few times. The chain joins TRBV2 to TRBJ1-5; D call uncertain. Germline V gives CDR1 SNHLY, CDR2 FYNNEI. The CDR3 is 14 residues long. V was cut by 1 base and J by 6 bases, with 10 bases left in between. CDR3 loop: CASSEEEVGQPQHF. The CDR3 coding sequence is TGTGCCAGCAGTGAAGAAGAGGTGGGTCAGCCCCAGCATTTT.

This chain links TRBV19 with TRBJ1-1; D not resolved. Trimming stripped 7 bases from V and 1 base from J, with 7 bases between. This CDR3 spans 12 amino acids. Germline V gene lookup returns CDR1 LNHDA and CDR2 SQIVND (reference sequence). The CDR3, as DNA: TGTGCCAGTAAAAGACAGAACACTGAAGCTTTCTTT. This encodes CASKRQNTEAFF.

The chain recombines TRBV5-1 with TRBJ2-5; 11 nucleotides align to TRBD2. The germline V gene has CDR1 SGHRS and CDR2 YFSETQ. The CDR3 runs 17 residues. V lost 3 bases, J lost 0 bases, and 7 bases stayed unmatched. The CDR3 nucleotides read TGCGCCAGCAGCTACCTCCCGGGACTAGCGGACCAAGAGACCCAGTACTTC. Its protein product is CASSYLPGLADQETQYF.

CDR3 coding DNA: TGCAGCGTGGGCCGGAAGGACTACGAGCAGTACTTC. This gives the protein CSVGRKDYEQYF. The V and J genes are TRBV29-1 and TRBJ2-7; D uncertain. V was shortened by 6 bases and J by 3 bases, with 12 bases between the two germline ends. The CDR3 totals 12 residues. The germline V gene has CDR1 SQVTM and CDR2 ANQGSEA.

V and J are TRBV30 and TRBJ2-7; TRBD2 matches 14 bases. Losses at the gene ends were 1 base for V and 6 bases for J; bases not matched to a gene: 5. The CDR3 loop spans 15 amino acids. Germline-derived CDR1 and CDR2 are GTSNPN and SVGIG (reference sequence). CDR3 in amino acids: CAWSAGTSGSFEQYF. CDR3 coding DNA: TGTGCCTGGAGTGCAGGGACTAGCGGGAGTTTCGAGCAGTACTTC.

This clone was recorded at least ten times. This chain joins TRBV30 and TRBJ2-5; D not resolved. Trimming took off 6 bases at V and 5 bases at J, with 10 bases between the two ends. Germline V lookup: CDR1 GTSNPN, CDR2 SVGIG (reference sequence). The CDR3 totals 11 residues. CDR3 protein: CACGPRETQYF. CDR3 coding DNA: TGTGCCTGTGGTCCTCGGGAGACCCAGTACTTC.

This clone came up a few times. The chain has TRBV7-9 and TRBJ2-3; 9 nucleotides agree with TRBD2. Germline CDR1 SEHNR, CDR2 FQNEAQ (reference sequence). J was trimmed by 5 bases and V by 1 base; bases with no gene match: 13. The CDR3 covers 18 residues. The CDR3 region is CASSLGLAGVYRGDTQYF. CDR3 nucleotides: TGTGCCAGCAGCTTAGGATTAGCGGGAGTGTACCGTGGAGATACGCAGTATTTT.

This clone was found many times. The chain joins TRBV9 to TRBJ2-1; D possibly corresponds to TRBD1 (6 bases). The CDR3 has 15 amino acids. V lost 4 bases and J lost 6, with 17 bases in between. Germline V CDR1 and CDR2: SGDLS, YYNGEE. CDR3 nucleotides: TGTGCCAGCAGCCTCCGACAGGTCGTGGGCAATGAGCAGTTCTTC. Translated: CASSLRQVVGNEQFF.

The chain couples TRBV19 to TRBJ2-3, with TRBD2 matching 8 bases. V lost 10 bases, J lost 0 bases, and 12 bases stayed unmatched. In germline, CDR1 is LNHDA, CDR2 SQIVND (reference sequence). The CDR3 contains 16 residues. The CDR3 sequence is CAISRAGARSTDTQYF. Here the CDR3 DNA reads TGTGCCATTTCAAGAGCGGGGGCCCGGAGCACAGATACGCAGTATTTT.

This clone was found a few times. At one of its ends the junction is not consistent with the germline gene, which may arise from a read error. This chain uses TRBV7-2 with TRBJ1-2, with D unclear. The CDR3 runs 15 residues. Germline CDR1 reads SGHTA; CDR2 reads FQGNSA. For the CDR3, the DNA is TGTGCCAGCAGCCCTCGGTCGGGATTTAACCATGGCTACACCTTC. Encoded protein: CASSPRSGFNHGYTF.

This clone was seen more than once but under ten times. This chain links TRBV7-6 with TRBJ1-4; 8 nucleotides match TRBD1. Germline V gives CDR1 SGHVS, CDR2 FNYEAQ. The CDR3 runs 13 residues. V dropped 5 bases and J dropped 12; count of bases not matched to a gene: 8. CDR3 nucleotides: TGTGCCAGCAGCCTGTTAACAGGGGGTGAACTGTTTTTT. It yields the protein CASSLLTGGELFF.

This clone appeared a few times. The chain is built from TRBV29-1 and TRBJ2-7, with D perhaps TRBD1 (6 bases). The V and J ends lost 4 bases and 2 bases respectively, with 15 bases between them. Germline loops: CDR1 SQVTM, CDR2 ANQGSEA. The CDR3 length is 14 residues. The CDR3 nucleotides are TGCAGCGTTGGAGGGGACATCCAACCCTACGAGCAGTACTTC. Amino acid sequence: CSVGGDIQPYEQYF.

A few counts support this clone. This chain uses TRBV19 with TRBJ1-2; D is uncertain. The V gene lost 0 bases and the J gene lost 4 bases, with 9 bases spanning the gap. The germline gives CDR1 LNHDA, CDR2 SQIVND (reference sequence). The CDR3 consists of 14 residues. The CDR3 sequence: CASSIERERYGYTF. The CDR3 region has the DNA TGTGCCAGTAGTATAGAACGGGAACGCTATGGCTACACCTTC.

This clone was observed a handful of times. The CDR3, as DNA: TGTGCCAGCCGCGGCTGGCAGGGGTACAATGAGCAGTTCTTC. Its translation: CASRGWQGYNEQFF. J is TRBJ2-1 and V is TRBV19, with D possibly being TRBD1 (6 bases). The CDR3 has 14 amino acids. V gave up 9 bases and J gave up 4 bases, with 16 bases separating them. The germline V gene has CDR1 LNHDA and CDR2 SQIVND (reference sequence).

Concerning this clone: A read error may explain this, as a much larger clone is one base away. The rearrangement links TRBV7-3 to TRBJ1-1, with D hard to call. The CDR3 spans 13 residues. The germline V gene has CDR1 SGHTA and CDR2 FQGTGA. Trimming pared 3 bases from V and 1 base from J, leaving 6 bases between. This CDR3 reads CASSFAENTEAFF. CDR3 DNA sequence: TGTGCCAGCAGCTTCGCAGAGAACACTGAAGCTTTCTTT.

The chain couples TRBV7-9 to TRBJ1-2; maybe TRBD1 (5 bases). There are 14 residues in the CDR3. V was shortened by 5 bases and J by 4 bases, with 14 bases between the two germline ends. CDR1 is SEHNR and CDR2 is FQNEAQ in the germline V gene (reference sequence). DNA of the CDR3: TGTGCCAGCAGCCTAGACGTAGGGGTCTATGGCTACACCTTC. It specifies CASSLDVGVYGYTF.

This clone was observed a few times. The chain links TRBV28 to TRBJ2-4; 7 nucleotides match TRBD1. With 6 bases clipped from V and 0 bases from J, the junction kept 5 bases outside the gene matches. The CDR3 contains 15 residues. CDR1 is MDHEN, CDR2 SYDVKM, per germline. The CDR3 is CASRGQKLAKNIQYF. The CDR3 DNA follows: TGTGCCAGCAGGGGACAGAAACTAGCCAAAAACATTCAGTACTTC.

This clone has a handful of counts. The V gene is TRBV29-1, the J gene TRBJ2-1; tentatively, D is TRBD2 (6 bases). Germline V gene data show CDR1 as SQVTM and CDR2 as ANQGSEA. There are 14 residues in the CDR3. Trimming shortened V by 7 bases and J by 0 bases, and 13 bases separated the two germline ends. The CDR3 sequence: CSALRGSSYNEQFF. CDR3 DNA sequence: TGCAGCGCCCTGCGGGGTAGCTCCTACAATGAGCAGTTCTTC.